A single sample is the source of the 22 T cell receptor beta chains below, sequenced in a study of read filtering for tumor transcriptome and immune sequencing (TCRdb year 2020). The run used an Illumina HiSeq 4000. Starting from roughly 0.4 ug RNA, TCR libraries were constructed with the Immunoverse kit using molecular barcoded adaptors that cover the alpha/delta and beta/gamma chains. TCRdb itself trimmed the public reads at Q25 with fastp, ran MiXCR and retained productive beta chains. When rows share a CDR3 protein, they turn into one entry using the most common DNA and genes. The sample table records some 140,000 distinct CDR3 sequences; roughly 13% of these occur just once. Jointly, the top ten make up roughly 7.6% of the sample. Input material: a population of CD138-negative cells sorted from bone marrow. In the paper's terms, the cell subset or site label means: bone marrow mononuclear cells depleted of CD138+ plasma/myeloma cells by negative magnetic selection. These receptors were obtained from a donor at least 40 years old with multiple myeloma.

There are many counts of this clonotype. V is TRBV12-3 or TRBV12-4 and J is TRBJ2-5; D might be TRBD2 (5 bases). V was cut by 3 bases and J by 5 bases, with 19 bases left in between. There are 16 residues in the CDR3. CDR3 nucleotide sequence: TGTGCCAGCAGTTTCTTTCGGGCGGGTCCTATGGAGACCCAGTACTTC. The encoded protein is CASSFFRAGPMETQYF.

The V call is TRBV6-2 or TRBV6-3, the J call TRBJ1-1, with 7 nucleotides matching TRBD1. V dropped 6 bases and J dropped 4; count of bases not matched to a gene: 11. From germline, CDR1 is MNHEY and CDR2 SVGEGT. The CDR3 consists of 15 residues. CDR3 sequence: CASSQRQGSGTEAFF. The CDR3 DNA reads TGTGCCAGCAGCCAGAGACAGGGCTCGGGCACTGAAGCTTTCTTT.

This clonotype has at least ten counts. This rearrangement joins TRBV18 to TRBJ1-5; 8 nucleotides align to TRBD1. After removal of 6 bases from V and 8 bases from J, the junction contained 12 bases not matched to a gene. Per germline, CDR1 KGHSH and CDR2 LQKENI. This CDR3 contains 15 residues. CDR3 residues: CASSQDRGPSEPQHF. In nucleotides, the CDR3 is TGTGCCAGCTCCCAAGACAGGGGTCCGTCCGAGCCCCAGCATTTT.

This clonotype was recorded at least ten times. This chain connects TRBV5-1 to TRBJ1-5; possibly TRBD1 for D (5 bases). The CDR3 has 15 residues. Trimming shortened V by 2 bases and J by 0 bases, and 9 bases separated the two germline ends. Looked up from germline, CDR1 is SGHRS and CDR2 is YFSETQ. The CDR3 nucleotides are TGCGCCAGCAGCTTAGAAGACAGTAGCAATCAGCCCCAGCATTTT. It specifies CASSLEDSSNQPQHF.

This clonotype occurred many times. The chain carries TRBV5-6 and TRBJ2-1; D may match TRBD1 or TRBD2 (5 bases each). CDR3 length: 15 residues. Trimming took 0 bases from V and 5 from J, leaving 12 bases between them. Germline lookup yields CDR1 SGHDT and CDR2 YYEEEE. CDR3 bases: TGTGCCAGCAGCTTGGGACGAGCGGACAACAATGAGCAGTTCTTC. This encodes CASSLGRADNNEQFF. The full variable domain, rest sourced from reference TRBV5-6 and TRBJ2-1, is DAGVTQSPTHLIKTRGQQVTLRCSPKSGHDTVSWYQQALGQGPQFIFQYYEEEERQRGNFPDRFSGHQFPNYSSELNVNALLLGDSALYLCASSLGRADNNEQFFGPGTRLTVL.

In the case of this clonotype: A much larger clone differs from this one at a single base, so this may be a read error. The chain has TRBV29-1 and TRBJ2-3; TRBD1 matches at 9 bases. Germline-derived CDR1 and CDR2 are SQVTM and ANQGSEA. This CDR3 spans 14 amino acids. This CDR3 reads CSVPTGGSRDTQCF. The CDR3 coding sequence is TGCAGCGTTCCGACAGGGGGTAGTCGAGATACGCAGTGTTTT.

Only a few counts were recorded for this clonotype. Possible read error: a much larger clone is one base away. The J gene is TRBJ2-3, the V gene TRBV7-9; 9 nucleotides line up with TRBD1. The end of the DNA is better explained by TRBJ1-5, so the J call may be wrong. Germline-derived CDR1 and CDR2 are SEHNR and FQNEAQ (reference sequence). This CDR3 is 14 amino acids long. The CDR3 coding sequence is TGTGCCAGCAGCTTAACAGGGGGCGCAGATACGCAGCATTTT. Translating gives CASSLTGGADTQHF.

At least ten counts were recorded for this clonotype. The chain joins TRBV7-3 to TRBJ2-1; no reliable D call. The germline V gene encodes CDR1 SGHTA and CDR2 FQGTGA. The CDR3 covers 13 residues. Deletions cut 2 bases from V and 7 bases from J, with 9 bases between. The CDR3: CASSLGQGNEQFF. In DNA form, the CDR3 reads TGTGCCAGCAGCTTAGGGCAAGGAAATGAGCAGTTCTTC.

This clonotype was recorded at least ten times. The CDR3 loop reads CASSYFHEAFF. The DNA for the CDR3 is TGTGCCAGCAGTTACTTCCATGAAGCTTTCTTT. The V call is TRBV6-2 or TRBV6-3, the J call TRBJ1-1; D is undetermined. Trimming stripped 1 base from V and 7 bases from J, with 4 bases between. Per the germline V gene, CDR1 is MNHEY and CDR2 is SVGEGT. CDR3 size: 11 residues.

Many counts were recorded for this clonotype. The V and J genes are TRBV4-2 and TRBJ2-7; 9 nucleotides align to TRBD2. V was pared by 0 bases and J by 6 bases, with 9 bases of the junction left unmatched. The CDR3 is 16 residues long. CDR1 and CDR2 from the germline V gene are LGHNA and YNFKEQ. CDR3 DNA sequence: TGTGCCAGCAGCCAAGATCCGGCGGGAGGGCCCGGCGAGCAGTACTTC. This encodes CASSQDPAGGPGEQYF.

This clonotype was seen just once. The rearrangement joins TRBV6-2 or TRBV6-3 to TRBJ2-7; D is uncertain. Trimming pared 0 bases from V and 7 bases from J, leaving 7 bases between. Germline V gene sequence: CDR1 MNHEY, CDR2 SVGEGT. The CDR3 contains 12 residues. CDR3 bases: TGTGCCAGCAGTTACTCTATGGGGGAGCAGTACTTC. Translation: CASSYSMGEQYF.

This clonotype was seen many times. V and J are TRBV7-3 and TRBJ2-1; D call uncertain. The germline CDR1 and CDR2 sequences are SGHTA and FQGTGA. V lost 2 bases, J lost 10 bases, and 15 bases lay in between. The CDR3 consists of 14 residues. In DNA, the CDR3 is TGTGCCAGCAGCTTAGAGACGACCCGAGCGGAGCAGTTCTTC. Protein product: CASSLETTRAEQFF.

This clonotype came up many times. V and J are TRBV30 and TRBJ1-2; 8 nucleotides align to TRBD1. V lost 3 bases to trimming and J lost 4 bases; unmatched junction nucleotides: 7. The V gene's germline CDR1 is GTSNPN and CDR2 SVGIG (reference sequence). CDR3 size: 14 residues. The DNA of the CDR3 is TGTGCCTGGAGAGGAATCGACAGGGGCTATGGCTACACCTTC. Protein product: CAWRGIDRGYGYTF.

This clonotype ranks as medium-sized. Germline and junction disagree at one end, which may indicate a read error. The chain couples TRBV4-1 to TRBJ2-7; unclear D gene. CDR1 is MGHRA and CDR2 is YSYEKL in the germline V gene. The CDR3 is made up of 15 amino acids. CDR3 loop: CASSQHADISYEQYF. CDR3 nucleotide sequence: TGTGCCAGCAGCCAACACGCCGACATATCCTACGAGCAGTACTTC.

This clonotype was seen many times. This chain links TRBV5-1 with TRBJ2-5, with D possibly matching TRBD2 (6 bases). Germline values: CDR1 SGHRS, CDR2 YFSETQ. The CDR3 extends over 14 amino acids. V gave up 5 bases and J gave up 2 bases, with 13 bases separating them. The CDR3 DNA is TGCGCCAGCAGTTTATCCGGGACTCAAGAGACCCAGTACTTC. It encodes CASSLSGTQETQYF.

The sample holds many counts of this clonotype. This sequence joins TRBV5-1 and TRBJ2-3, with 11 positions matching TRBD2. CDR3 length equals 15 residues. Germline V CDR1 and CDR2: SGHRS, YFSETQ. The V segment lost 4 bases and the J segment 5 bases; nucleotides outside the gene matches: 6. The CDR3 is CASSKTSGIGDTQYF. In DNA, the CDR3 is TGCGCCAGCAGCAAGACTAGCGGGATCGGAGATACGCAGTATTTT. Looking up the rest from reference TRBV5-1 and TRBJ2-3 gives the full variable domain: KAGVTQTPRYLIKTRGQQVTLSCSPISGHRSVSWYQQTPGQGLQFLFEYFSETQRNKGNFPGRFSGRQFSNSRSEMNVSTLELGDSALYLCASSKTSGIGDTQYFGPGTRLTVL.

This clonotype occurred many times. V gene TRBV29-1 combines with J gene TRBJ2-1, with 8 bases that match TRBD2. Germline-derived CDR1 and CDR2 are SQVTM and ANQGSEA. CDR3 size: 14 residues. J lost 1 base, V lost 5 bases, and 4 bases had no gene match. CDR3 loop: CSVIRGRSYNEQFF. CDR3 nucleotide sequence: TGCAGCGTTATCCGCGGGAGGTCCTACAATGAGCAGTTCTTC.

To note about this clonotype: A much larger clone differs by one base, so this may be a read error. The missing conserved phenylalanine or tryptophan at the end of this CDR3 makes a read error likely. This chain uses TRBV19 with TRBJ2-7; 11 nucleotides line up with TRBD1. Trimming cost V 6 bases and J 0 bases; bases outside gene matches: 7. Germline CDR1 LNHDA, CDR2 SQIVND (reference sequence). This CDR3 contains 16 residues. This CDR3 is CASSTRGQGDSYEQYL. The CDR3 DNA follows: TGTGCCAGTAGCACCCGGGGACAGGGGGACTCCTACGAGCAGTACCTC.

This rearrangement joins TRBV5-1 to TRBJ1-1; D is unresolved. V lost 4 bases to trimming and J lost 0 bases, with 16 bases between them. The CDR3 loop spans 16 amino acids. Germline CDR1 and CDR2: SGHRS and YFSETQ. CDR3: CASSQSGRRVNTEAFF. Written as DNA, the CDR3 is TGCGCCAGCAGCCAATCAGGACGAAGGGTGAACACTGAAGCTTTCTTT.

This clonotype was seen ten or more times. The CDR3 DNA is TGTGCCAGCATGAACGGGGGGGAGCAGTACTTC. Translating gives CASMNGGEQYF. The chain combines TRBV7-9 with TRBJ2-7; 7 bases line up with TRBD2. V gave up 7 bases and J gave up 7 bases; unmatched junction bases: 4. Germline assignment: CDR1 SEHNR and CDR2 FQNEAQ (reference sequence). This CDR3 has 11 amino acids.

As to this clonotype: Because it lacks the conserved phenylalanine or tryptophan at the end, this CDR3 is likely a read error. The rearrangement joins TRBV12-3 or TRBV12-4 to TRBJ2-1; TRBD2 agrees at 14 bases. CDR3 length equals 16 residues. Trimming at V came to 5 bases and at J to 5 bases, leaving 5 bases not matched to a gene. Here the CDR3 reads CASSGGTSGSHNEQFS. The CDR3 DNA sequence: TGTGCCAGCAGTGGGGGGACTAGCGGGAGTCACAATGAGCAGTTCTCC.

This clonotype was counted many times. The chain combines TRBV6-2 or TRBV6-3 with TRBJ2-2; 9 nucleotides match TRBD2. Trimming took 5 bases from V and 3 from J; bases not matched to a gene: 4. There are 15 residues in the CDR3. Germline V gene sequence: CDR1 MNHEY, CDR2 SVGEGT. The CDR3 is CASSALAGYTGELFF. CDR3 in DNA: TGTGCCAGCAGTGCCCTAGCGGGGTACACCGGGGAGCTGTTTTTT.